The 23 T cell receptor beta chains listed next were all sequenced from one sample in a study of T cells in Graves' hyperthyroidism and ophthalmopathy. TCR beta CDR3 regions were amplified from RNA. First-round RT-PCR targeting the TCR CDR3 was performed with the HTBI primer set. One entry per CDR3 protein, called by TCRdb with MiXCR from the multiplex PCR reads. Among hundreds of thousands of distinct CDR3 sequences listed, around 39% were seen once. The source material was blood. The source of these receptors is a man aged 18 to 29 with Graves' hyperthyroidism.

The chain employs TRBV7-9 and TRBJ1-2, with D perhaps matching TRBD1 (5 bases). V was trimmed by 5 bases and J by 4 bases, leaving 17 bases between them. The CDR3 has 15 amino acids. CDR1 and CDR2 (germline): SEHNR, FQNEAQ (reference sequence). CDR3 sequence: CASSPWGGTSYGYTF. The CDR3 nucleotides are TGTGCCAGCAGCCCGTGGGGGGGAACTAGCTATGGCTACACCTTC.

This clonotype was counted only a few times. The chain recombines TRBV13 with TRBJ2-5; TRBD1 might be the D (6 bases). CDR3 length equals 14 residues. V was clipped by 4 bases and J by 5 bases, with 14 bases between them. Germline-derived CDR1 and CDR2 are PRHDT and FYEKMQ (reference sequence). The CDR3 protein is CASSSSQGEETQYF. For the CDR3, the DNA is TGTGCCAGCAGCTCATCACAGGGAGAGGAGACCCAGTACTTC.

This clonotype was picked up many times. V usage is TRBV7-8 and J usage is TRBJ2-7; D unclear. This CDR3 is 14 amino acids long. V lost 2 bases to trimming and J lost 5 bases, with 13 bases between them. Germline V gene lookup returns CDR1 SGHVS and CDR2 FQNEAQ. CDR3 DNA: TGTGCCAGCAGCTTATATCGCCCCCCCCACGAGCAGTACTTC. Translated: CASSLYRPPHEQYF.

Concerning this clonotype itself: It may be a read error: a sequence one base away is much more abundant. V usage is TRBV7-9 and J usage is TRBJ1-4, with unresolved D. Per the germline V gene, CDR1 is SEHNR and CDR2 is FQNEAQ (reference sequence). The germline V and J ends were trimmed by 8 bases and 4 bases, with 14 bases remaining between them. This CDR3 comprises 14 residues. CDR3 bases: TGTGCCAGCGGCGAAGAGGTGTTTAATGAAAAACTGTTTTTT. Protein product: CASGEEVFNEKLFF.

This CDR3 reads CASSFWTGDYEQYF. CDR3 in DNA: TGTGCCAGCAGTTTTTGGACAGGGGACTACGAGCAGTACTTC. This chain joins TRBV6-2 or TRBV6-3 and TRBJ2-7, with 9 nucleotides matching TRBD1. V gave up 4 bases and J gave up 3 bases; unmatched junction bases: 4. CDR3 length equals 14 residues. Germline V gene sequence: CDR1 MNHEY, CDR2 SVGEGT.

This clonotype was seen repeatedly, ten times or more. The chain uses TRBV19 and TRBJ2-5; TRBD2 is a possible D gene (6 bases). Trimming removed 3 bases from V and 3 bases from J, with 8 bases in between. CDR3 length equals 13 residues. Germline CDR1 reads LNHDA; CDR2 reads SQIVND (reference sequence). CDR3 region: CASSIGSEETQYF. CDR3 coding DNA: TGTGCCAGTAGTATCGGGAGCGAAGAGACCCAGTACTTC.

The V gene is TRBV29-1, the J gene TRBJ1-2; perhaps TRBD1 as D (6 bases). Trimming stripped 0 bases from V and 6 bases from J, with 17 bases between. The CDR3 length is 15 residues. Germline-derived CDR1 and CDR2 are SQVTM and ANQGSEA. The CDR3 coding sequence is TGCAGCGTTGAAGAGACCGGCAGGGGAGTGGATGGCTACACCTTC. Amino acid sequence: CSVEETGRGVDGYTF.

The chain links TRBV28 to TRBJ2-7; TRBD1 might be the D (5 bases). Germline assignment: CDR1 MDHEN and CDR2 SYDVKM. V was clipped by 7 bases and J by 4 bases, with 20 bases between them. The CDR3 loop spans 15 amino acids. CDR3 protein: CASKKDDRILYEQYF. For the CDR3, the DNA is TGTGCCAGCAAGAAAGACGACAGAATCTTATACGAGCAGTACTTC.

This chain uses TRBV6-5 with TRBJ1-6; no firm D call. Germline lookup yields CDR1 MNHEY and CDR2 SVGAGI. The CDR3 length is 13 residues. Deletions cut 1 base from V and 10 bases from J, with 8 bases between. CDR3 sequence reads: CASSYYSKSPLHF. CDR3 bases: TGTGCCAGCAGTTACTATTCCAAATCACCCCTCCACTTT.

The chain joins TRBV15 to TRBJ1-6; the D gene is possibly TRBD1 (5 bases). The CDR3 is 14 amino acids. The V gene's germline CDR1 is LNHNV and CDR2 YYDKDF (reference sequence). V lost 0 bases and J 11 bases, leaving 11 bases between the germline ends. CDR3 sequence reads: CATSRDGGPPPLHF. The CDR3 nucleotides are TGTGCCACCAGCAGAGATGGGGGACCGCCACCCCTCCACTTT.

The rearrangement joins TRBV2 to TRBJ2-5, with 8 bases matching TRBD2. The CDR3 runs to 15 residues. The J segment lost 1 base and the V segment lost 4 bases, leaving 5 bases of the junction unmatched. Germline values: CDR1 SNHLY, CDR2 FYNNEI. The CDR3 DNA sequence: TGTGCCAGCAGTGGGCTAACTAGCGGCCAAGAGACCCAGTACTTC. It specifies CASSGLTSGQETQYF.

There are a few counts of this clonotype. The V and J genes are TRBV4-3 and TRBJ2-5; no firm D call. The CDR3 runs 16 residues. Germline loops: CDR1 LGHNA, CDR2 YSLEER. V was pared by 1 base and J by 2 bases, with 14 bases between. CDR3 sequence: CASSQAWQDDQETQYF. The DNA of the CDR3 is TGCGCCAGCAGCCAAGCTTGGCAGGACGATCAAGAGACCCAGTACTTC.

This clonotype has a handful of counts. This sequence joins TRBV12-3 or TRBV12-4 and TRBJ2-7, with 7 bases aligning to TRBD2. This CDR3 is 12 amino acids long. The J segment lost 5 bases and the V segment lost 7 bases, leaving 5 bases of the junction unmatched. The CDR3 DNA follows: TGTGCCAGCAACGGGGGAGGGCACGAGCAGTACTTC. Translated, it gives CASNGGGHEQYF.

This clonotype was found many times. The chain uses TRBV20-1 and TRBJ2-7, with TRBD1 matching over 11 bases. The CDR3 has 13 amino acids. From germline, CDR1 is DFQATT and CDR2 SNEGSKA (reference sequence). The V and J ends lost 5 bases and 4 bases, in that order; junction bases with no gene match: 4. The CDR3 region is CSAPGTGGYEQYF. CDR3 sequence (DNA): TGCAGTGCTCCCGGGACAGGGGGATACGAGCAGTACTTC.

This clonotype was picked up many times. The rearrangement links TRBV10-3 to TRBJ1-5; D remains ambiguous. Germline CDR1 ENHRY, CDR2 SYGVKD. This CDR3 comprises 13 residues. V lost 10 bases to trimming and J lost 0 bases, with 10 bases between them. The CDR3 DNA sequence: TGTGCCACCAAACAGAATAGCAATCAGCCCCAGCATTTT. This gives the protein CATKQNSNQPQHF.

The CDR3 DNA is TGTGCCAGCAGCCCCCGTGGGGCCACGAACACTGAAGCTTTCTTT. Protein: CASSPRGATNTEAFF. The chain recombines TRBV5-6 with TRBJ1-1; the D gene is possibly TRBD1 (5 bases). The CDR3 is 15 residues long. Germline CDR1 is SGHDT and CDR2 is YYEEEE. V lost 4 bases and J lost 1, with 14 bases in between. Filled out from reference TRBV5-6 and TRBJ1-1, the complete variable domain reads DAGVTQSPTHLIKTRGQQVTLRCSPKSGHDTVSWYQQALGQGPQFIFQYYEEEERQRGNFPDRFSGHQFPNYSSELNVNALLLGDSALYLCASSPRGATNTEAFFGQGTRLTVV.

This clonotype has a count of ten or more. This chain joins TRBV5-6 and TRBJ2-2, with no clear D. CDR1 and CDR2 (germline): SGHDT, YYEEEE. This CDR3 contains 11 residues. V was pared by 0 bases and J by 9 bases, with 3 bases between. CDR3 sequence: CASSLARELFF. The CDR3 DNA reads as TGTGCCAGCAGCTTGGCACGGGAGCTGTTTTTT.

The chain couples TRBV7-2 to TRBJ2-7; 7 bases line up with TRBD2. The V segment lost 4 bases and the J segment 2 bases; nucleotides outside the gene matches: 8. The CDR3 runs 15 residues. CDR1 SGHTA and CDR2 FQGNSA come from the germline V gene. The CDR3 reads CASSSAAGKTYEQYF. CDR3 nucleotides: TGTGCCAGCAGCTCCGCAGCGGGGAAAACCTACGAGCAGTACTTC.

This clonotype was recorded a few times. J is TRBJ1-4 and V is TRBV12-3 or TRBV12-4, with D hard to call. Deletions cut 5 bases from V and 8 bases from J, with 12 bases between. The CDR3 consists of 13 residues. The CDR3 coding sequence is TGTGCCAGCAGTCCTTTAGAAGGAGAAAAACTGTTTTTT. This codes for CASSPLEGEKLFF.

The J gene is TRBJ1-3, the V gene TRBV9; perhaps TRBD1 as D (5 bases). CDR1 and CDR2 (germline): SGDLS, YYNGEE. The V gene lost 3 bases and the J gene lost 1 base, with 14 bases spanning the gap. This CDR3 region has 16 residues. CDR3 coding DNA: TGTGCCAGCAGCGCGGTAACAGGTCCTTCTGGAAACACCATATATTTT. Encoded protein: CASSAVTGPSGNTIYF.

The chain joins TRBV12-3 or TRBV12-4 to TRBJ2-7, with D perhaps TRBD2 (6 bases). The CDR3 contains 14 residues. Trimming left V 4 bases short and J 3 bases short, with 13 bases between. This CDR3 is CASSSFTSSYEQYF. The CDR3 bases are TGTGCCAGCAGTTCCTTTACTAGCAGCTACGAGCAGTACTTC.

This clonotype has ten or more counts. Relative to the germline gene, one junction end is altered; a read error may explain this. The rearrangement links TRBV14 to TRBJ2-2; D gene uncertain. In germline, CDR1 is SGHDN, CDR2 FVKESK. The CDR3 covers 12 residues. In DNA, the CDR3 is TGTGCCAGCAGTCAAGATCGAGGCAAGCTGTTTTTT. This gives the protein CASSQDRGKLFF.

The chain has TRBV3-1 and TRBJ1-4; D possibly corresponds to TRBD1 (5 bases). The V end was cut by 0 bases, the J end by 7 bases, with 12 bases between. Per the germline V gene, CDR1 is LGHDT and CDR2 is YNNKEL (reference sequence). The CDR3 has 15 amino acids. The CDR3 sequence: CASSQEGKGIEKLFF. The CDR3 nucleotides read TGTGCCAGCAGCCAAGAAGGAAAGGGGATTGAAAAACTGTTTTTT. Full variable domain (missing parts from reference TRBV3-1 and TRBJ1-4): DTAVSQTPKYLVTQMGNDKSIKCEQNLGHDTMYWYKQDSKKFLKIMFSYNNKELIINETVPNRFSPKSPDKAHLNLHINSLELGDSAVYFCASSQEGKGIEKLFFGSGTQLSVL.